Reported below is one T cell receptor beta chain. The source of the sample is a study of blood T cell repertoires in COVID-19. Methods used by the authors: The authors estimated nucleated cell counts from reference gene primer amplification. Assay: immunoSEQ multiplex PCR; the TCRdb copy retains only in-frame clones and omits some. V and J calls and clone size come straight from that table; D and trimming were deduced from the DNA. The sample comprises roughly 14,000 clones, around four fifths of which are singletons, and around 23% rests with the top ten. The CDR3 spans 14 residues. V dropped 2 bases and J dropped 4 bases, with 11 bases sitting between them. Germline-derived CDR1 and CDR2 are MDHEN and SYDVKM.

The sequence came from a woman aged 55-69 years with acute or convalescent COVID-19. The sample was peripheral blood. The chain employs TRBV28 and TRBJ1-2; D gene unclear. CDR3: CASSLAPGVYGYTF. CDR3 nucleotide sequence: TGTGCCAGCAGTTTAGCCCCCGGGGTCTATGGCTACACCTTC.